This TCR beta chain is from a study of yellow fever vaccine responses in identical twins. TCRdb used MiXCR to reprocess the RT-PCR reads, holding one entry per CDR3 protein. The sample has fewer than 3,500 distinct CDR3 sequences, around 87% seen once; the top ten hold more than 2%. Germline CDR1 SGHRS, CDR2 YFSETQ. The CDR3 consists of 14 residues. After removal of 3 bases from V and 3 bases from J, the junction contained 5 bases not matched to a gene. The source material was T cells from blood (PBMCs), unsorted or a sorted subset (not recorded which), sampled before or after yellow fever vaccination (not recorded which). The TCR originated in a woman younger than 35 who received the yellow fever vaccine. The chain combines TRBV5-1 with TRBJ2-7, with 8 bases that match TRBD2. The CDR3 DNA reads TGCGCCAGCAGCTCTGGCGGGGGGAACTACGAGCAGTACTTC. It yields the protein CASSSGGGNYEQYF.